Listed below are T cell receptor beta chains from one sample, sequenced in a study of T cells after yellow fever vaccination. TCRdb redid the calling of the 5' RACE reads with MiXCR, one entry per CDR3 protein. The repertoire holds about 580,000 distinct CDR3 sequences, with approximately 16% as singletons. This specimen consisted of PBMCs, obtained 5 days after the first yellow fever vaccination. These TCRs come from a young man who received the YFV17D yellow fever vaccine. Both conserved end residues are part of each CDR3. Each record gives: clone size, D gene, V gene, J gene, CDR3 DNA, CDR3 protein. A D gene is named only where the DNA matches it firmly. Clone size is stated in some rows and not others, as once, few, many or a class when expanded.

clone size: many
D gene: .
V gene: TRBV2
J gene: TRBJ2-5
CDR3 DNA: TGTGCCAGCAGTAAGGACACCCCCCAAGAGACCCAGTACTTC
CDR3 protein: CASSKDTPQETQYF

clone size: .
D gene: .
V gene: TRBV20-1
J gene: TRBJ2-5
CDR3 DNA: TGCAGTGCTAGCCACCTGGACGGTCAAGAGACCCAGTACTTC
CDR3 protein: CSASHLDGQETQYF

clone size: few
D gene: .
V gene: TRBV12-3/TRBV12-4
J gene: TRBJ1-2
CDR3 DNA: TGTGCCAGCAGCCCGACAGCCCCTAACTATGGCTACACCTTC
CDR3 protein: CASSPTAPNYGYTF

clone size: .
D gene: TRBD1
V gene: TRBV5-1
J gene: TRBJ2-2
CDR3 DNA: TGCGCCAGCAGCCCGGGACAGCGCGCCGACACCGGGGAGCTGTTTTTT
CDR3 protein: CASSPGQRADTGELFF

clone size: many
D gene: .
V gene: TRBV15
J gene: TRBJ1-5
CDR3 DNA: TGTGCCACCAGCAGATCGAAGGGGCTTGATCAGCCCCAGCATTTT
CDR3 protein: CATSRSKGLDQPQHF

clone size: few
D gene: .
V gene: TRBV12-3/TRBV12-4
J gene: TRBJ1-4
CDR3 DNA: TGTGCCAGCAGTTTAGACAGGGTGGAAAAACTGTTTTTT
CDR3 protein: CASSLDRVEKLFF

clone size: few
D gene: TRBD1
V gene: TRBV18
J gene: TRBJ1-3
CDR3 DNA: TGTGCCAGCTCACGGGACGACAGGGCGCGAAACACCATATATTTT
CDR3 protein: CASSRDDRARNTIYF

clone size: .
D gene: TRBD1
V gene: TRBV18
J gene: TRBJ1-5
CDR3 DNA: TGTGCCAGCTCAACAGGGACAGGGGGCGCGAGCAATCAGCCCCAGCATTTT
CDR3 protein: CASSTGTGGASNQPQHF

clone size: .
D gene: .
V gene: TRBV29-1
J gene: TRBJ1-1
CDR3 DNA: TGCAGCGTTACTCCGCTCATGAACACTGAAGCTTTCTTT
CDR3 protein: CSVTPLMNTEAFF

clone size: once
D gene: .
V gene: TRBV7-6
J gene: TRBJ1-1
CDR3 DNA: TGTGCCAGCAGCTTCGGGGCTGGCACACGGAACACTGAAGCTTTCTTT
CDR3 protein: CASSFGAGTRNTEAFF

clone size: many
D gene: TRBD1
V gene: TRBV5-6
J gene: TRBJ1-2
CDR3 DNA: TGTGCCAGCAGCTTGGACAGGGGGCAAAGCTACACCTTC
CDR3 protein: CASSLDRGQSYTF

clone size: .
D gene: .
V gene: TRBV27
J gene: TRBJ2-3
CDR3 DNA: TGTGCCAGCAGTCTCACAACAGCCTACACAGATACGCAGTATTTT
CDR3 protein: CASSLTTAYTDTQYF

clone size: .
D gene: .
V gene: TRBV20-1
J gene: TRBJ1-1
CDR3 DNA: TGCAGTGCTAGAGATTCGGGGACGTACTACCCGAACACTGAAGCTTTCTTT
CDR3 protein: CSARDSGTYYPNTEAFF

clone size: few
D gene: TRBD1
V gene: TRBV10-3
J gene: TRBJ1-1
CDR3 DNA: TGTGCCATCAGGCCAGGACAGGACACTGAAGCTTTCTTT
CDR3 protein: CAIRPGQDTEAFF

clone size: many
D gene: .
V gene: TRBV7-2
J gene: TRBJ2-1
CDR3 DNA: TGTGCCAGCAGCCTCGGGGCCTACAATGAGCAGTTCTTC
CDR3 protein: CASSLGAYNEQFF

clone size: few
D gene: .
V gene: TRBV12-3/TRBV12-4
J gene: TRBJ2-3
CDR3 DNA: TGTGCCAGCAGTTTTCATCAGGGTAGTACAGATACGCAGTATTTT
CDR3 protein: CASSFHQGSTDTQYF

clone size: few
D gene: TRBD2
V gene: TRBV6-2/TRBV6-3
J gene: TRBJ2-3
CDR3 DNA: TGTGCCAGCAAGGGATCAACAACGGGGGGGGCCCGCACAGATACGCAGTATTTT
CDR3 protein: CASKGSTTGGARTDTQYF

clone size: few
D gene: TRBD1
V gene: TRBV10-3
J gene: TRBJ2-2
CDR3 DNA: TGTGCGAGCAGGGGGCGGGAAATCGGGGAGCTGTTTTTT
CDR3 protein: CASRGREIGELFF

clone size: few
D gene: TRBD1
V gene: TRBV4-1
J gene: TRBJ2-5
CDR3 DNA: TGCGCCAGCAGCCAAGCGGGGACAGGAGGTTGGGAGACCCAGTACTTC
CDR3 protein: CASSQAGTGGWETQYF

clone size: .
D gene: TRBD1
V gene: TRBV19
J gene: TRBJ2-1
CDR3 DNA: TGTGCTAGTGGACAGGTCGAAGAGCAGTTCTTC
CDR3 protein: CASGQVEEQFF

clone size: .
D gene: TRBD1
V gene: TRBV20-1
J gene: TRBJ2-7
CDR3 DNA: TGCAGTGCCATAGTCGGGGACAGAAACTACGAGCAGTACTTC
CDR3 protein: CSAIVGDRNYEQYF

clone size: .
D gene: .
V gene: TRBV6-4
J gene: TRBJ2-1
CDR3 DNA: TGTGCCAGCAGTAGGTCCGGGGTCCTCCCCAATGAGCAGTTCTTC
CDR3 protein: CASSRSGVLPNEQFF

clone size: .
D gene: .
V gene: TRBV4-3
J gene: TRBJ2-2
CDR3 DNA: TGCGCCAGCAGATTACGTCCGAACACCGGGGAGCTGTTTTTT
CDR3 protein: CASRLRPNTGELFF